The sequence of this T cell receptor (beta chain) was determined in a study of spatial heterogeneity in lung cancer. Overall study findings and caveats: Mutation tallies in tumors tracked expanded intratumoral alpha and beta TCR counts.

This clonotype is medium-sized in the sample. Its target is not known. The time point denotes: sample taken at primary tumor resection. TCRdb analysed the 5' RACE reads with MiXCR anew, one entry per CDR3 protein. The repertoire holds hundreds of distinct CDR3 sequences, approximately 8% seen once, with roughly 30% in the top ten. Germline CDR1 and CDR2: MNHNS and SASEGT. CDR3 length: 17 residues. Trimming shortened V by 5 bases and J by 3 bases, and 20 bases separated the two germline ends. The sequence was obtained from a male donor with early-stage non-small cell lung cancer. The sample in question was lung tumor tissue, obtained at surgery. This chain connects TRBV6-1 to TRBJ2-1, with a possible D match to TRBD1 (6 bases). The CDR3 bases are TGTGCCAGCAGTCCCTCAGTTGGCAGGGGTTACTACAATGAGCAGTTCTTC. This encodes CASSPSVGRGYYNEQFF.